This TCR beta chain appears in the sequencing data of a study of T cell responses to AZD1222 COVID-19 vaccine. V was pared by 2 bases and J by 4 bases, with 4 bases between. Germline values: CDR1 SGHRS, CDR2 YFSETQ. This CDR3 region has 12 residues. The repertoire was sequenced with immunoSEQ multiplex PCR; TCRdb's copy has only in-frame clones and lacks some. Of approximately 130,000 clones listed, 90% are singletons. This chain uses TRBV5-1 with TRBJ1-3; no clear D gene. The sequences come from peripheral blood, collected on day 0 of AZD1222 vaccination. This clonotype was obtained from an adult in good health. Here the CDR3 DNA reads TGCGCCAGCAGCTTTAACGGAAACACCATATATTTT. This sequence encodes CASSFNGNTIYF.